A single sample is the source of the 19 T cell receptor beta chains below, sequenced in a study of Ad26.COV2.S vaccination and SARS-CoV-2 variants. The treatment: about 20 received Ad26.COV2.S at low or high dose, single or two shots; 5 received placebo; per-sample allocation not given. Material that was analyzed had been drawn on day 63 after the first vaccine or placebo injection. Only in-frame clones appear in the TCRdb table, and some are missing; sequencing was by immunoSEQ multiplex PCR. The sample holds 330,000 or so clones, 85% to 90% seen once. The specimen comprised peripheral blood, sampled in a trial of Ad26.COV2.S vaccine versus placebo. All receptors derive from a person aged 18 to 59 who received the Ad26.COV2.S COVID-19 vaccine or a placebo.

The chain combines TRBV7-9 with TRBJ1-2, with D perhaps matching TRBD1 (6 bases). Trimming pared 7 bases from V and 0 bases from J, leaving 18 bases between. The CDR3 has 16 amino acids. Germline V gives CDR1 SEHNR, CDR2 FQNEAQ (reference sequence). CDR3 sequence reads: CASTEQRTEANYGYTF. Here the CDR3 DNA reads TGTGCCAGCACCGAACAAAGGACAGAGGCTAACTATGGCTACACCTTC. The whole variable domain, filled in from reference TRBV7-9 and TRBJ1-2, reads DTGVSQNPRHKITKRGQNVTFRCDPISEHNRLYWYRQTLGQGPEFLTYFQNEAQLEKSRLLSDRFSAERPKGSFSTLEIQRTEQGDSAMYLCASTEQRTEANYGYTFGSGTRLTVV.

The gene calls are TRBV5-6 and TRBJ1-1; D might be TRBD1 (5 bases). CDR3 length equals 14 residues. Trimming removed 4 bases at V and 5 bases at J, with 15 bases between. The germline V gene encodes CDR1 SGHDT and CDR2 YYEEEE. CDR3 amino acids: CASSGVGGATEAFF. The CDR3 coding sequence is TGTGCCAGCAGCGGAGTGGGGGGAGCGACTGAAGCTTTCTTT. Combining the CDR3 with reference TRBV5-6 and TRBJ1-1 gives the whole variable domain DAGVTQSPTHLIKTRGQQVTLRCSPKSGHDTVSWYQQALGQGPQFIFQYYEEEERQRGNFPDRFSGHQFPNYSSELNVNALLLGDSALYLCASSGVGGATEAFFGQGTRLTVV.

The genes are TRBV5-4 and TRBJ2-2; weak D call: TRBD2 (6 bases). From germline, CDR1 is SGHNT and CDR2 YYREEE (reference sequence). V was pared by 0 bases and J by 7 bases, with 10 bases between. There are 14 residues in the CDR3. CDR3 amino acids: CASSLGLVIGELFF. In nucleotides, the CDR3 is TGTGCCAGCAGCTTGGGACTAGTAATCGGGGAGCTGTTTTTT. The complete variable domain, with remaining parts taken from reference TRBV5-4 and TRBJ2-2, reads ETGVTQSPTHLIKTRGQQVTLRCSSQSGHNTVSWYQQALGQGPQFIFQYYREEENGRGNFPPRFSGLQFPNYSSELNVNALELDDSALYLCASSLGLVIGELFFGEGSRLTVL.

J is TRBJ2-7 and V is TRBV4-3; D possibly corresponds to TRBD2 (5 bases). V was shortened by 0 bases and J by 2 bases, with 11 bases between the two germline ends. Germline V CDR1 and CDR2: LGHNA, YSLEER. There are 15 residues in the CDR3. CDR3 protein: CASSQDRGGPYEQYF. The CDR3 DNA sequence: TGCGCCAGCAGCCAAGATCGGGGTGGGCCCTACGAGCAGTACTTC.

The chain combines TRBV10-3 with TRBJ1-1; D is ambiguous. Germline CDR1 and CDR2: ENHRY and SYGVKD. Trimming shortened V by 4 bases and J by 0 bases, and 12 bases separated the two germline ends. The length of the CDR3 is 15 residues. CDR3 sequence: CAISVGEPMNTEAFF. The CDR3 DNA is TGTGCCATCAGTGTCGGGGAACCCATGAACACTGAAGCTTTCTTT.

V gene TRBV7-9 combines with J gene TRBJ1-2, with D hard to call. Looked up from germline, CDR1 is SEHNR and CDR2 is FQNEAQ (reference sequence). The CDR3 is made up of 13 amino acids. Trimming took off 6 bases at V and 3 bases at J, with 11 bases between the two ends. Written as DNA, the CDR3 is TGTGCCAGCAGGTCGGGATACGACTATGGCTACACCTTC. This encodes CASRSGYDYGYTF.

The V gene is TRBV5-6, the J gene TRBJ1-2, with 7 positions matching TRBD1. J was trimmed by 2 bases and V by 5 bases; bases with no gene match: 6. CDR1 SGHDT and CDR2 YYEEEE come from the germline V gene. The CDR3 has 14 residues. CDR3 DNA sequence: TGTGCCAGCAGTCTGGGACAGCCAAACTATGGCTACACCTTC. Its protein product is CASSLGQPNYGYTF.

J is TRBJ2-7 and V is TRBV19; D gene unclear. The CDR3 runs to 15 residues. CDR1 and CDR2 (germline): LNHDA, SQIVND (reference sequence). Trimming removed 3 bases at V and 2 bases at J, with 14 bases between. The CDR3 coding sequence is TGTGCCAGTAGTATCGGACCGGAGTCTACCTACGAGCAGTACTTC. Its translation is CASSIGPESTYEQYF.

Only a few counts were recorded for this clone. The chain combines TRBV6-2 or TRBV6-3 with TRBJ1-5; D is undetermined. Trimming took off 6 bases at V and 1 base at J, with 4 bases between the two ends. Germline V gene lookup returns CDR1 MNHEY and CDR2 SVGEGT. The CDR3 sequence is 12 residues long. The CDR3, as DNA: TGTGCCAGCAGCGAGAGCAATCAGCCCCAGCATTTT. Residues: CASSESNQPQHF.

This chain uses TRBV4-1 with TRBJ1-1, with D maybe TRBD1 (6 bases). V shed 0 bases and J shed 0 bases, with 14 bases lying between them. The CDR3 loop spans 17 amino acids. Looked up from germline, CDR1 is MGHRA and CDR2 is YSYEKL. The DNA for the CDR3 is TGCGCCAGCAGCCAAGATGGACAGAACTACATGAACACTGAAGCTTTCTTT. Translation: CASSQDGQNYMNTEAFF.

V is TRBV6-4 and J is TRBJ1-1; no firm D call. Trimming shortened V by 6 bases and J by 0 bases, and 8 bases separated the two germline ends. The V gene's germline CDR1 is MRHNA and CDR2 SNTAGT. The CDR3 is 13 amino acids. This chain's CDR3 is CASSTFLNTEAFF. In nucleotides, the CDR3 is TGTGCCAGCAGCACATTCTTGAACACTGAAGCTTTCTTT.

The V and J genes are TRBV3-1 (or the pseudogene TRBV3-2) and TRBJ2-3; TRBD2 matches 8 bases. Germline V lookup: CDR1 LGHDT, CDR2 YNNKEL (reference sequence). V gave up 0 bases and J gave up 2 bases; unmatched junction bases: 13. The CDR3 length is 19 residues. The CDR3 protein is CASSQDRREVIRPTDTQYF. The CDR3 DNA reads as TGTGCCAGCAGCCAAGATCGGCGGGAGGTGATCCGACCCACAGATACGCAGTATTTT.

The chain carries TRBV5-5 and TRBJ2-1, with unresolved D. Germline assignment: CDR1 SGHKS and CDR2 YYEKEE (reference sequence). There are 12 residues in the CDR3. V was shortened by 3 bases and J by 10 bases, with 11 bases between the two germline ends. This CDR3 reads CASSWTGAEQFF. The CDR3 nucleotides read TGTGCCAGCAGCTGGACCGGAGCAGAGCAGTTCTTC.

The chain joins TRBV6-2 or TRBV6-3 to TRBJ2-1; 7 nucleotides line up with TRBD2. The V and J ends lost 0 bases and 7 bases, in that order; junction bases with no gene match: 0. Germline CDR1 reads MNHEY; CDR2 reads SVGEGT. The CDR3 has 13 residues. CDR3 residues: CASSYSSGNEQFF. The CDR3 nucleotides read TGTGCCAGCAGTTACTCTAGCGGGAATGAGCAGTTCTTC.

The rearrangement joins TRBV7-3 to TRBJ2-1; 11 bases line up with TRBD2. Per germline, CDR1 SGHTA and CDR2 FQGTGA. The CDR3 length is 15 residues. J gave up 7 bases and V 2 bases, and 4 bases lay outside the gene matches. The CDR3 DNA follows: TGTGCCAGCAGCTTAGTTACTAGCGGGAGAAATGAGCAGTTCTTC. Its translation is CASSLVTSGRNEQFF. The entire variable domain, with the rest obtained from reference TRBV7-3 and TRBJ2-1, is as follows: GAGVSQTPSNKVTEKGKYVELRCDPISGHTALYWYRQSLGQGPEFLIYFQGTGAADDSGLPNDRFFAVRPEGSVSTLKIQRTERGDSAVYLCASSLVTSGRNEQFFGPGTRLTVL.

The gene calls are TRBV14 and TRBJ2-7; D is undetermined. Trimming took off 1 base at V and 0 bases at J, with 13 bases between the two ends. Germline V lookup: CDR1 SGHDN, CDR2 FVKESK. The CDR3 sequence is 16 residues long. CDR3 sequence reads: CASSQGAGAFSYEQYV. The CDR3 coding sequence is TGTGCCAGCAGCCAAGGGGCAGGAGCTTTCTCCTACGAGCAGTACGTC.

The genes are TRBV11-3 and TRBJ2-7; 8 positions match TRBD1. Germline assignment: CDR1 SGHNT and CDR2 YENEEA. V was pared by 3 bases and J by 6 bases, with 7 bases of the junction left unmatched. This CDR3 is built from 14 residues. The chain's CDR3 is CASSFRTGLTEQYV. The CDR3 DNA is TGTGCCAGCAGCTTTAGGACAGGGTTAACCGAGCAGTACGTC.

The CDR3 DNA is TGTGCCACCATCCTCAAGTGGGGGGGACCTAATGAAAAACTGTTTTTT. As protein: CATILKWGGPNEKLFF. The chain has TRBV24-1 and TRBJ1-4, with a possible D match to TRBD1 (5 bases). V was trimmed by 8 bases and J by 3 bases, leaving 18 bases between them. The CDR3 sequence is 16 residues long. Germline-derived CDR1 and CDR2 are KGHDR and SFDVKD.

The V and J genes are TRBV4-3 and TRBJ1-2, with D perhaps TRBD1 (6 bases). With 3 bases removed from V and 1 base from J, the gap between germline ends came to 12 bases. The CDR3 runs 15 residues. CDR1 is LGHNA, CDR2 YSLEER, per germline. CDR3 region: CASSHGTTLNYGYTF. Written as DNA, the CDR3 is TGCGCCAGCAGCCATGGGACAACTCTTAACTATGGCTACACCTTC.